This TCR beta chain was profiled in a study of vaccination effects on CD4 cells after COVID-19. Study-wide findings and caveats: Only a few convalescent patients and no early post-infection timepoints featured in the study.

As regards this clone: Its antigen is not known.

Measured with immunoSEQ multiplex PCR; TCRdb has only the in-frame clones, and not every one. This table holds approximately 60,000 clones, approximately 72% found once. Germline V gene data show CDR1 as MNHEY and CDR2 as SMNVEV (reference sequence). CDR3 length: 13 amino acids. V dropped 2 bases and J dropped 11 bases, with 15 bases sitting between them. Isolating CD4+ T cells followed more than eight days of culture. Days 3 and 7 were when half the medium was replaced with IL-2 medium. The V gene is TRBV27, the J gene TRBJ1-2, with D unresolved. The sample in question was CD4+ T cells from PBMCs cultured without peptide, obtained before COVID-19 vaccination. The clonotype was recovered from a human donor who had a prior SARS-CoV-2 infection. The DNA of the CDR3 is TGTGCCAGCAGTTTAAGTGGCCCGGGAGTATACACCTTC. Amino acid sequence: CASSLSGPGVYTF.